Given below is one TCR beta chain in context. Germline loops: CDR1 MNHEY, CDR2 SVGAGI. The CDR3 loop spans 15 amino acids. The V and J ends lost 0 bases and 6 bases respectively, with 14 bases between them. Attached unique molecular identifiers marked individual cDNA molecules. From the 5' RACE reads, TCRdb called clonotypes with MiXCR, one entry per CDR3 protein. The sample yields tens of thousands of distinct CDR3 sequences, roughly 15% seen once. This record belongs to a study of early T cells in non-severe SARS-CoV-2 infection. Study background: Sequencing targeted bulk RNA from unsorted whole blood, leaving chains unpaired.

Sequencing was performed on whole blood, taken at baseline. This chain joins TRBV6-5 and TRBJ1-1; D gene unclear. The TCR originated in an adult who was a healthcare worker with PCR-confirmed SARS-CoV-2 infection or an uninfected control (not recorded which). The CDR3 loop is CASSYSLIRRPEAFF. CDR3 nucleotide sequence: TGTGCCAGCAGTTACTCCTTAATTCGTCGGCCTGAAGCTTTCTTT.